The 17 T cell receptor beta chains given below trace back to one sample, sequenced in a study of cytomegalovirus exposure and HLA in healthy donors. PCR was performed using 60 Vbeta and 13 Jbeta primers. Measured with immunoSEQ multiplex PCR; TCRdb has only the in-frame clones, and not every one. The table lists 200,000 or so clones. What was sequenced was PBMCs. The receptors originated from a boy aged 10-17 years in good health and CMV-seronegative.

The chain joins TRBV30 to TRBJ1-2, with D unclear. Germline V gene lookup returns CDR1 GTSNPN and CDR2 SVGIG (reference sequence). This CDR3 comprises 11 residues. The V end lost 5 bases, the J end lost 4 bases, and 8 bases lay between the germline ends. CDR3 DNA sequence: TGTGCCTGGGGCCGCCTCTATGGCTACACCTTC. It yields the protein CAWGRLYGYTF.

The genes are TRBV7-2 and TRBJ2-1; weak D call: TRBD1 (5 bases). V lost 5 bases, J lost 8 bases, and 16 bases lay in between. CDR3 length: 14 residues. From germline, CDR1 is SGHTA and CDR2 FQGNSA. CDR3 sequence reads: CASSISPRADEQFF. CDR3 in DNA: TGTGCCAGCAGCATCAGCCCCAGGGCGGATGAGCAGTTCTTC.

This chain links TRBV27 with TRBJ1-2; the match to TRBD1 covers 7 bases. Germline CDR1 MNHEY, CDR2 SMNVEV (reference sequence). Germline trimming cut 6 bases from V and 0 bases from J; bases unmatched to any gene: 10. The CDR3 length is 16 residues. As DNA, the CDR3 is TGTGCCAGCAGGCCACAATCAGGGGGAACTAACTATGGCTACACCTTC. Its protein is CASRPQSGGTNYGYTF.

The chain uses TRBV20-1 and TRBJ2-7; a weak D match, TRBD1 (6 bases). V gave up 6 bases and J gave up 5 bases, with 11 bases separating them. CDR1 and CDR2 (germline): DFQATT, SNEGSKA (reference sequence). The CDR3 runs to 11 residues. The DNA for the CDR3 is TGCAGTGCCAACAGGGATCACGAGCAGTACTTC. Protein sequence: CSANRDHEQYF.

V and J are TRBV6-5 and TRBJ2-7; D is possibly TRBD1 (6 bases). The V and J ends lost 2 bases and 1 base respectively, with 6 bases between them. The CDR3 runs 13 residues. Looked up from germline, CDR1 is MNHEY and CDR2 is SVGAGI. DNA of the CDR3: TGTGCCAGCAGTTACCAGGGGTCCTACGAGCAGTACTTC. Translated: CASSYQGSYEQYF.

The chain couples TRBV28 to TRBJ1-5, with 7 nucleotides matching TRBD1. In germline, CDR1 is MDHEN, CDR2 SYDVKM. CDR3 size: 13 residues. The V segment lost 6 bases and the J segment 5 bases; nucleotides outside the gene matches: 4. As DNA, the CDR3 is TGTGCCAGCAGGAGGGGGCATGATCAGCCCCAGCATTTT. Translation gives CASRRGHDQPQHF. Looking up the rest from reference TRBV28 and TRBJ1-5 gives the full variable domain: DVKVTQSSRYLVKRTGEKVFLECVQDMDHENMFWYRQDPGLGLRLIYFSYDVKMKEKGDIPEGYSVSREKKERFSLILESASTNQTSMYLCASRRGHDQPQHFGDGTRLSIL.

V is TRBV4-2 and J is TRBJ2-5; TRBD2 agrees at 7 bases. The CDR3 has 16 amino acids. CDR1 and CDR2 (germline): LGHNA, YNFKEQ. The V and J ends lost 1 base and 3 bases, in that order; junction bases with no gene match: 8. In DNA form, the CDR3 reads TGTGCCAGCAGCCAAGTATCCCCCCGGGGGGAAGAGACCCAGTACTTC. Translated, it gives CASSQVSPRGEETQYF.

This chain connects TRBV6-1 to TRBJ1-1; D unresolved. CDR1 MNHNS and CDR2 SASEGT come from the germline V gene. V gave up 3 bases and J gave up 5 bases, with 16 bases separating them. The length of the CDR3 is 15 residues. CDR3 in amino acids: CASSEFQPGRTEAFF. The CDR3 nucleotides read TGTGCCAGCAGTGAGTTTCAGCCCGGGAGGACTGAAGCTTTCTTT.

This chain joins TRBV14 and TRBJ2-5, with TRBD2 identical over 7 bases. The germline V gene has CDR1 SGHDN and CDR2 FVKESK. CDR3 length equals 13 residues. The junction had 6 bases not matched to a gene; V was cut back by 4 bases and J by 7 bases. The CDR3 region is CASSRLASGTQYF. DNA of the CDR3: TGTGCCAGCAGCCGACTAGCCTCGGGGACCCAGTACTTC. The entire variable domain, with the rest obtained from reference TRBV14 and TRBJ2-5, is as follows: EAGVTQFPSHSVIEKGQTVTLRCDPISGHDNLYWYRRVMGKEIKFLLHFVKESKQDESGMPNNRFLAERTGGTYSTLKVQPAELEDSGVYFCASSRLASGTQYFGPGTRLLVL.

The chain links TRBV7-8 to TRBJ1-6; 9 bases are shared with TRBD1. With V trimmed by 5 bases and J by 6 bases, 2 bases remained unmatched. The CDR3 runs to 14 residues. From germline, CDR1 is SGHVS and CDR2 FQNEAQ. CDR3 sequence reads: CASSKGQGNSPLHF. DNA for the CDR3: TGTGCCAGCAGCAAGGGACAGGGTAATTCACCCCTCCACTTT.

This sequence joins TRBV5-8 and TRBJ1-2, with D uncertain. The CDR3 consists of 13 residues. The germline V gene encodes CDR1 SGHTS and CDR2 YDEGEE. V lost 4 bases, J lost 0 bases, and 7 bases lay in between. CDR3 nucleotides: TGTGCCAGCAGCCGCCGAGCTAACTATGGCTACACCTTC. Translation gives CASSRRANYGYTF.

The rearrangement joins TRBV4-1 to TRBJ2-2; 8 bases map to TRBD1. J lost 1 base, V lost 1 base, and 8 bases had no gene match. CDR1 and CDR2 (germline): MGHRA, YSYEKL. The CDR3 totals 18 residues. The CDR3 region is CASSQARTGTGNTGELFF. The DNA of the CDR3 is TGCGCCAGCAGCCAAGCGCGGACCGGGACAGGGAACACCGGGGAGCTGTTTTTT.

The gene calls are TRBV9 and TRBJ2-7; 8 bases map to TRBD1. CDR3 length: 14 amino acids. The V segment lost 0 bases and the J segment 7 bases; nucleotides outside the gene matches: 6. CDR1 and CDR2 (germline): SGDLS, YYNGEE. The CDR3 region is CASSVDQGAREQYF. The CDR3, as DNA: TGTGCCAGCAGCGTAGACCAGGGGGCCCGGGAGCAGTACTTC.

The CDR3 sequence is CASSFLGSGNTIYF. CDR3 in DNA: TGTGCCAGCAGTTTTCTAGGCTCTGGAAACACCATATATTTT. The rearrangement joins TRBV6-5 to TRBJ1-3, with D unresolved. This CDR3 contains 14 residues. Germline loops: CDR1 MNHEY, CDR2 SVGAGI. The V end was cut by 4 bases, the J end by 0 bases, with 7 bases between.

The chain joins TRBV7-2 to TRBJ2-7; 7 bases align to TRBD1. V gave up 1 base and J gave up 4 bases; unmatched junction bases: 10. Germline-derived CDR1 and CDR2 are SGHTA and FQGNSA. The CDR3 length is 16 residues. The CDR3 bases are TGTGCCAGCAGCTTAGGGTATGGGGACAGCAAATACGAGCAGTACTTC. Amino acid sequence: CASSLGYGDSKYEQYF. Full variable domain (rest looked up from reference TRBV7-2 and TRBJ2-7): GAGVSQSPSNKVTEKGKDVELRCDPISGHTALYWYRQSLGQGLEFLIYFQGNSAPDKSGLPSDRFSAERTGGSVSTLTIQRTQQEDSAVYLCASSLGYGDSKYEQYFGPGTRLTVT.

The chain carries TRBV10-3 and TRBJ1-1, with TRBD1 matching over 8 bases. Germline CDR1 reads ENHRY; CDR2 reads SYGVKD. V shed 4 bases, J shed 4 bases, and the junction held 2 bases outside the gene matches. This CDR3 has 13 amino acids. This CDR3 is CAISGDRSTEAFF. Written as DNA, the CDR3 is TGTGCCATCAGTGGGGACAGGTCCACTGAAGCTTTCTTT.

The chain has TRBV19 and TRBJ1-1; the D gene is possibly TRBD1 (6 bases). The CDR3 length is 12 residues. V lost 6 bases, J lost 3 bases, and 8 bases lay in between. Looked up from germline, CDR1 is LNHDA and CDR2 is SQIVND (reference sequence). In DNA form, the CDR3 reads TGTGCCAGTAGATCAGGGGACACTGAAGCTTTCTTT. Protein sequence: CASRSGDTEAFF.